This T cell receptor (beta chain) stems from a study of T cell responses to AZD1222 COVID-19 vaccine. Regarding the study as a whole: Spike-spanning, vaccine-associated CD4 TCRs were dominant at 160-218 and 743-854. Most donors were white British, females outnumbered males, and clonal diversity was possibly underestimated.

This table comes from immunoSEQ multiplex PCR, and its TCRdb copy is limited to in-frame clones, with some not included. This table has roughly 110,000 clones, roughly 87% appearing once. The ends lost 5 bases at V and 0 bases at J; junction bases unmatched: 6. The germline gives CDR1 MDHEN, CDR2 SYDVKM. This CDR3 spans 15 amino acids. Concerning this clone itself: The antigen is undetermined. This specimen includes other DNA sequences encoding the same CDR3.

The source is an adult in good health. The source material was peripheral blood, sampled on day 0 of AZD1222 vaccination. This chain links TRBV28 with TRBJ1-1, with 7 positions matching TRBD1. The CDR3 sequence is CASSPATGMNTEAFF. The CDR3 coding sequence is TGTGCCAGCAGTCCCGCGACAGGGATGAACACTGAAGCTTTCTTT. The full variable domain, completed using reference TRBV28 and TRBJ1-1, is DVKVTQSSRYLVKRTGEKVFLECVQDMDHENMFWYRQDPGLGLRLIYFSYDVKMKEKGDIPEGYSVSREKKERFSLILESASTNQTSMYLCASSPATGMNTEAFFGQGTRLTVV.